A single sample gave rise to the 26 T cell receptor beta chains below, sequenced in a study of blood T cell repertoires in COVID-19. The table came from immunoSEQ multiplex PCR; TCRdb's copy has only in-frame clones and leaves some out. The sample consists of roughly 77,000 clones, approximately 73% of them appearing once. Input material: peripheral blood. The receptors originated from a man in his 60s with COVID-19, enrolled during active disease.

V is TRBV10-2 and J is TRBJ1-4, with a tentative D call TRBD1 (5 bases). The CDR3 loop spans 15 amino acids. Trimming took off 1 base at V and 0 bases at J, with 6 bases between the two ends. Germline-derived CDR1 and CDR2 are WSHSY and SAAADI. The CDR3 sequence: CASSEFRATNEKLFF. The CDR3 region has the DNA TGCGCCAGCAGTGAGTTCAGGGCAACTAATGAAAAACTGTTTTTT.

This chain connects TRBV7-9 to TRBJ2-3; no clear D gene. The V gene's germline CDR1 is SEHNR and CDR2 FQNEAQ (reference sequence). CDR3 size: 17 residues. V dropped 4 bases and J dropped 1 base, with 18 bases sitting between them. The CDR3 spells CASSSTFIEQGTDTQYF. The CDR3 bases are TGTGCCAGCAGCTCGACCTTTATCGAGCAGGGCACAGATACGCAGTATTTT.

J is TRBJ1-2 and V is TRBV10-3; TRBD1 aligns across 7 bases. Germline CDR1 reads ENHRY; CDR2 reads SYGVKD. The CDR3 has 14 amino acids. After removal of 0 bases from V and 5 bases from J, the junction contained 3 bases not matched to a gene. The CDR3 region is CAISESLTGYGYTF. CDR3 DNA sequence: TGTGCCATCAGTGAGTCCCTGACAGGGTATGGCTACACCTTC.

J is TRBJ2-7 and V is TRBV5-6, with D perhaps TRBD1 (5 bases). Germline V gives CDR1 SGHDT, CDR2 YYEEEE. The CDR3 covers 14 residues. V lost 7 bases and J 2 bases, leaving 16 bases between the germline ends. Written as DNA, the CDR3 is TGTGCCAGCCTAGTCATGGGGCCTACCTACGAGCAGTACTTC. It yields the protein CASLVMGPTYEQYF.

This chain links TRBV20-1 with TRBJ2-7; 13 nucleotides line up with TRBD2. Germline V CDR1 and CDR2: DFQATT, SNEGSKA (reference sequence). The ends lost 3 bases at V and 7 bases at J; junction bases unmatched: 6. This CDR3 contains 14 residues. CDR3 sequence: CSASPGLAGFEQYF. For the CDR3, the DNA is TGCAGTGCTAGTCCGGGACTAGCGGGATTTGAGCAGTACTTC.

In its sample, this clone was seen once. This chain uses TRBV7-2 with TRBJ1-4, with 7 bases matching TRBD1. This CDR3 contains 14 residues. CDR1 SGHTA and CDR2 FQGNSA come from the germline V gene. V was clipped by 5 bases and J by 8 bases; unmatched bases: 8. The CDR3 DNA is TGTGCCAGCAGCGCCCGACAGGGCCTGGAAAAACTGTTTTTT. Its protein is CASSARQGLEKLFF.

This chain uses TRBV6-1 with TRBJ2-7, with D possibly TRBD2 on 5 matching bases. The V end lost 1 base, the J end lost 4 bases, and 5 bases lay between the germline ends. The CDR3 is 12 amino acids. Germline V lookup: CDR1 MNHNS, CDR2 SASEGT. CDR3 loop: CASSEGGYEQYF. CDR3 nucleotides: TGTGCCAGCAGTGAAGGCGGGTACGAGCAGTACTTC.

This sequence joins TRBV7-8 and TRBJ2-2; TRBD2 matches 10 bases. J was trimmed by 6 bases and V by 5 bases; bases with no gene match: 6. The CDR3 loop spans 15 amino acids. Germline V gene sequence: CDR1 SGHVS, CDR2 FQNEAQ. Here the CDR3 DNA reads TGTGCCAGCAGCCGAGTAGCGGGGGGAGCCGGGGAGCTGTTTTTT. It is translated as CASSRVAGGAGELFF.

V gene TRBV28 combines with J gene TRBJ2-7; 7 positions match TRBD1. The CDR3 loop spans 13 amino acids. Trimming at V came to 9 bases and at J to 6 bases, leaving 11 bases not matched to a gene. From germline, CDR1 is MDHEN and CDR2 SYDVKM. In DNA form, the CDR3 reads TGTGCCAGTAACAGGGGAGACCACGGCGAGCAGTACTTC. Translating it yields CASNRGDHGEQYF.

The chain uses TRBV11-2 and TRBJ1-2; D remains unclear. The CDR3 consists of 13 residues. The ends were cut back, 6 bases at V and 4 bases at J, with 12 bases in the middle. Germline loops: CDR1 SGHAT, CDR2 FQNNGV. CDR3: CASRTTLGYGYTF. The CDR3 nucleotides read TGTGCCAGCAGGACAACCCTCGGCTATGGCTACACCTTC.

V usage is TRBV6-5 and J usage is TRBJ2-7, with 8 nucleotides matching TRBD1. Trimming at V came to 5 bases and at J to 1 base, leaving 7 bases not matched to a gene. This CDR3 has 15 amino acids. The V gene's germline CDR1 is MNHEY and CDR2 SVGAGI. The CDR3 coding sequence is TGTGCCAGCAGTCACGACAGGGGACCTTCCTACGAGCAGTACTTC. The encoded protein is CASSHDRGPSYEQYF.

This clone showed up many times. Other nucleotide sequences from this sample produce the same CDR3. This chain connects TRBV24-1 to TRBJ2-1; 8 nucleotides line up with TRBD2. Germline-derived CDR1 and CDR2 are KGHDR and SFDVKD. The CDR3 covers 16 residues. Losses at the gene ends were 0 bases for V and 8 bases for J; bases not matched to a gene: 8. The CDR3 DNA follows: TGTGCCACCAGTGATTTGACCCTAGCGGGTATCCATGAGCAGTTCTTC. Its protein product is CATSDLTLAGIHEQFF.

The V call is TRBV7-6, the J call TRBJ2-3, with 9 bases aligning to TRBD1. V was pared by 3 bases and J by 14 bases, with 9 bases of the junction left unmatched. Looked up from germline, CDR1 is SGHVS and CDR2 is FNYEAQ. The CDR3 consists of 13 residues. The CDR3 nucleotides are TGTGCCAGCAGCTTCCAGACAGACAGGGGGGCGTATTTT. As protein: CASSFQTDRGAYF.

This chain joins TRBV20-1 and TRBJ2-5; no clear D gene. The CDR3 consists of 11 residues. Germline lookup yields CDR1 DFQATT and CDR2 SNEGSKA (reference sequence). DNA of the CDR3: TGCAGCCCTCAGGACCAAGAGACCCAGTACTTC. Protein product: CSPQDQETQYF.

This clone turned up a few times. The chain carries TRBV25-1 and TRBJ2-2, with D hard to call. The V end lost 3 bases, the J end lost 7 bases, and 9 bases lay between the germline ends. CDR3 length equals 13 residues. CDR1 MGHDK and CDR2 SYGVNS come from the germline V gene. The CDR3 coding sequence is TGTGCCAGCAGTGACCAGACGGGCGGGGAGCTGTTTTTT. It translates to CASSDQTGGELFF.

This chain connects TRBV6-5 to TRBJ2-2; 8 nucleotides line up with TRBD1. The V and J ends lost 6 bases and 3 bases, in that order; junction bases with no gene match: 3. The CDR3 contains 14 residues. Germline CDR1 reads MNHEY; CDR2 reads SVGAGI. The CDR3 nucleotides are TGTGCCAGCAGCCCACAGGGGGACACCGGGGAGCTGTTTTTT. As protein: CASSPQGDTGELFF.

The rearrangement joins TRBV29-1 to TRBJ1-4; D may be TRBD1 (5 bases). Germline CDR1 reads SQVTM; CDR2 reads ANQGSEA. Trimming took 5 bases from V and 5 from J, leaving 12 bases between them. This CDR3 is 13 amino acids long. This CDR3 reads CSVSGGPNEKLFF. CDR3 DNA: TGCAGCGTTTCGGGGGGACCCAATGAAAAACTGTTTTTT.

The chain uses TRBV27 and TRBJ1-2; TRBD1 matches 9 bases. The CDR3 contains 13 residues. Germline V lookup: CDR1 MNHEY, CDR2 SMNVEV (reference sequence). The V and J ends lost 4 bases and 8 bases, in that order; junction bases with no gene match: 5. The CDR3: CASSYRGQGGYTF. Here the CDR3 DNA reads TGTGCCAGCAGTTACAGGGGGCAAGGCGGCTACACCTTC.

The J gene is TRBJ2-1, the V gene TRBV2; perhaps TRBD2 as D (5 bases). CDR1 is SNHLY, CDR2 FYNNEI, per germline. V was trimmed by 10 bases and J by 5 bases, leaving 18 bases between them. This CDR3 region has 14 residues. CDR3 nucleotides: TGTGCCACCACCCCCGGCGGAGGACACAATGAGCAGTTCTTC. It specifies CATTPGGGHNEQFF.

The chain recombines TRBV11-1 with TRBJ2-2; D unclear. The CDR3 spans 12 residues. Per the germline V gene, CDR1 is SGHAT and CDR2 is FQDESV (reference sequence). Trimming left V 6 bases short and J 3 bases short, with 5 bases between. This chain's CDR3 is CASSPDTGELFF. CDR3 DNA sequence: TGTGCCAGCAGTCCCGACACCGGGGAGCTGTTTTTT.

The gene calls are TRBV5-1 and TRBJ1-2; no firm D call. In germline, CDR1 is SGHRS, CDR2 YFSETQ. The CDR3 length is 14 residues. Trimming removed 0 bases from V and 4 bases from J, with 10 bases in between. The CDR3 DNA reads TGCGCCAGCAGCTTGGCAGTTCTTGCCTATGGCTACACCTTC. Amino acids: CASSLAVLAYGYTF.

This chain links TRBV6-6 with TRBJ2-1, with TRBD2 identical over 9 bases. Germline assignment: CDR1 MNHNY and CDR2 SVGAGI (reference sequence). The CDR3 loop spans 15 amino acids. V dropped 2 bases and J dropped 4; count of bases not matched to a gene: 3. In nucleotides, the CDR3 is TGTGCCAGCAGTTACGGCGGGAGGGTTTACAATGAGCAGTTCTTC. This sequence encodes CASSYGGRVYNEQFF.

V usage is TRBV2 and J usage is TRBJ2-5, with a weak D call TRBD1 (5 bases). V dropped 5 bases and J dropped 4 bases, with 17 bases sitting between them. CDR3 length: 15 amino acids. The germline gives CDR1 SNHLY, CDR2 FYNNEI. In nucleotides, the CDR3 is TGTGCCAGCAGTCCCCCAGGGTTTAGGGGAGAGACCCAGTACTTC. Encoded protein: CASSPPGFRGETQYF.

This clone was seen only once. This chain joins TRBV23-1 and TRBJ2-4; possible D gene TRBD1, 6 bases. TRBV23-1 counts as an open reading frame of uncertain function. The CDR3 loop spans 16 amino acids. V was cut by 8 bases and J by 1 base, with 18 bases left in between. The CDR3 reads CASSSSRGSAKNIQYF. CDR3 bases: TGCGCCAGCTCTTCTTCTAGGGGGTCTGCCAAAAACATTCAGTACTTC.

The rearrangement links TRBV15 to TRBJ2-3; 8 nucleotides match TRBD1. The CDR3 totals 14 residues. V was pared by 5 bases and J by 6 bases, with 7 bases of the junction left unmatched. Germline lookup yields CDR1 LNHNV and CDR2 YYDKDF (reference sequence). The CDR3 region has the DNA TGTGCCACCAGCCTTCAGGGGGCTTTCGATACGCAGTATTTT. This translates into CATSLQGAFDTQYF.

In this sample, this clone turned up a few times. The rearrangement uses TRBV4-1 and TRBJ2-7, with 9 bases lining up with TRBD2. With 8 bases clipped from V and 2 bases from J, the junction kept 4 bases outside the gene matches. The CDR3 length is 13 residues. The germline CDR1 and CDR2 sequences are MGHRA and YSYEKL. CDR3: CASSTSGPYEQYF. For the CDR3, the DNA is TGCGCCAGCTCGACTAGCGGTCCCTACGAGCAGTACTTC.